The present T cell receptor (beta chain) was sequenced within a study of blood T cell repertoires in COVID-19. This clone was detected once. The same CDR3 also results from other DNA sequences found in this sample. Profiled with immunoSEQ multiplex PCR; TCRdb holds only in-frame clones, not every one. Here the sample spans roughly 180,000 clones, about 85% being singletons. Germline CDR1 and CDR2: SNHLY and FYNNEI. Germline trimming cut 4 bases from V and 1 base from J; bases unmatched to any gene: 2. This CDR3 is built from 15 residues. The receptor was isolated from a man in his sixties or seventies with active or convalescent COVID-19. This chain joins TRBV2 and TRBJ2-3; 10 bases are shared with TRBD1. Source material: peripheral blood. The CDR3 DNA reads TGTGCCAGCAGTGGACAGGGGGCTGGCACAGATACGCAGTATTTT. Protein product: CASSGQGAGTDTQYF.